Listed below are T cell receptor beta chains from one sample, sequenced in a study of T cells after yellow fever vaccination. TCRdb fed the 5' RACE reads into MiXCR, producing one record per CDR3 protein. The sample carries about 510,000 distinct CDR3 sequences, 21% recorded once. The sequencing used PBMCs, collected about 20 days after the first yellow fever vaccination. The source is a man younger than 35 who received the YFV17D yellow fever vaccine. The CDR3 runs from the conserved cysteine through the conserved F or W. The order of the fields is clone size, D gene, V gene, J gene, CDR3 protein. A D gene is named only where the DNA matches it firmly. Size is stated for part of the rows, as once, few or many counts, or as a class when the clone is expanded.

few	-	TRBV20-1	TRBJ2-3	CSAKAFLGDTDTQYF
-	-	TRBV18	TRBJ2-6	CASSPSNSGANVLTF
-	TRBD1	TRBV5-1	TRBJ1-2	CASSLGGQGDGYTF
-	-	TRBV5-6	TRBJ2-7	CASSFGDPSYEQYF
-	-	TRBV29-1	TRBJ1-2	CSVSDGYGYTF
few	-	TRBV7-8	TRBJ1-2	CASSSRRGQQYGYTF
-	-	TRBV4-1	TRBJ1-1	CASSTSRGMNTEAFF
-	TRBD2	TRBV30	TRBJ2-3	CAWSRSGGAADTQYF
-	TRBD1	TRBV5-6	TRBJ1-2	CASRGQGADYGYTF
-	TRBD2	TRBV4-3	TRBJ2-3	CASSQPGLAGGTDTQYF
few	TRBD1	TRBV7-9	TRBJ2-2	CASSFNRGTNTGELFF
few	-	TRBV27	TRBJ2-7	CASSPRYLLISEQYF
-	-	TRBV20-1	TRBJ1-5	CSASQGAIQPQHF
-	-	TRBV4-1	TRBJ1-4	CASSQERAREKLFF
-	TRBD2	TRBV7-3	TRBJ2-3	CASSSSGGDSDTQYF
-	-	TRBV5-4	TRBJ1-6	CASSLATGGNSPLHF
-	-	TRBV20-1	TRBJ1-5	CSAGTPTSNQPQHF
few	-	TRBV24-1	TRBJ2-2	CATSTSWGASTGELFF
once	-	TRBV28	TRBJ2-3	CASSEIWGRTDTQYF
few	-	TRBV25-1	TRBJ2-1	CASSEYEGGAVGGSYNEQFF
few	-	TRBV12-3/TRBV12-4	TRBJ1-1	CASRPGYTEAFF
few	-	TRBV29-1	TRBJ1-3	CSVEDQGTLIGNTIYF
few	-	TRBV9	TRBJ2-2	CASSVSNPNTGELFF
few	-	TRBV7-2	TRBJ2-3	CASSLPSGSLTDTQYF
few	TRBD1	TRBV28	TRBJ2-1	CASFPGTGFNEQFF
-	TRBD1	TRBV10-3	TRBJ1-2	CAITLDRAGYGYTF
-	-	TRBV11-1	TRBJ2-3	CASSLVTGSGDPSTDTQYF
few	TRBD1	TRBV2	TRBJ1-4	CASSRDRGTDEKLFF
-	TRBD2	TRBV6-9	TRBJ2-5	CASSSRDYKETQYF
many	TRBD1	TRBV5-5	TRBJ2-5	CASSLGPRTGDQTQYF
-	TRBD2	TRBV7-9	TRBJ2-4	CASSPTSGVAKNIQYF
-	-	TRBV23-1	TRBJ1-1	CASSPSEGSSEAFF
once	-	TRBV5-1	TRBJ2-5	CASSLAGSGGSSQETQYF
many	TRBD2	TRBV14	TRBJ2-1	CASSLRTSGDTYNEQFF
-	-	TRBV27	TRBJ2-1	CASSTRDKLNNEQFF
-	-	TRBV12-5	TRBJ2-1	CASGLGEDPSGDEQFF
-	-	TRBV4-3	TRBJ1-2	CASSQDGPEGYTF
-	-	TRBV10-2	TRBJ2-5	CASRAQMETQYF
-	-	TRBV12-3/TRBV12-4	TRBJ2-1	CASRQTGISYNEQFF
-	TRBD1	TRBV5-1	TRBJ2-5	CASWNRGLLGETQYF
few	-	TRBV12-3/TRBV12-4	TRBJ1-3	CASSLGRYSGNTIYF
-	-	TRBV7-3	TRBJ2-5	CASSSTGGGQETQYF
-	TRBD1	TRBV20-1	TRBJ2-2	CSARGPGQPGKNRELFF
-	-	TRBV18	TRBJ2-4	CASSSTFREGVFSIQYF
-	TRBD2	TRBV7-9	TRBJ2-3	CANNGGSTDTQYF
-	-	TRBV20-1	TRBJ2-1	CSASGGPYNEQFF
few	TRBD2	TRBV5-6	TRBJ2-1	CASSLALAGLSYNEQFF
few	-	TRBV10-3	TRBJ1-1	CAINSGTEAFF
-	-	TRBV10-2	TRBJ1-3	CASSEPGAGNTIYF
-	TRBD1	TRBV20-1	TRBJ2-5	CSAATGGETQYF
few	-	TRBV2	TRBJ1-5	CASRGRYSNQPQHF
few	-	TRBV6-5	TRBJ1-2	CASSVQENYGYTF
few	-	TRBV3-1	TRBJ2-2	CASSQVSRARIGELFF
-	-	TRBV4-1	TRBJ2-3	CASSPRHTDTQYF
-	TRBD2	TRBV4-1	TRBJ2-3	CASSQEAGGYADTQYF